Listed here are 21 T cell receptor beta chains from one sample, sequenced in a study of blood T cell repertoires in COVID-19. Sequencing was performed with immunoSEQ multiplex PCR; in TCRdb, only in-frame clones are kept and a portion is missing. This table has roughly 70,000 clones, more than 70% appearing once. Sequencing was performed on peripheral blood. All receptors come from a woman in her seventies with acute or convalescent COVID-19.

The J gene is TRBJ1-2, the V gene TRBV28; TRBD1 matches at 7 bases. V was clipped by 9 bases and J by 2 bases; unmatched bases: 6. Germline CDR1 and CDR2: MDHEN and SYDVKM. The CDR3 loop spans 13 amino acids. The DNA of the CDR3 is TGTGCCAGTGAGACAGGGACGAACTATGGCTACACCTTC. It translates to CASETGTNYGYTF.

The rearrangement uses TRBV10-3 and TRBJ2-1; 9 bases align to TRBD1. The CDR3 spans 13 residues. Germline lookup yields CDR1 ENHRY and CDR2 SYGVKD. The trim removed 10 bases at V and 7 bases at J, leaving 8 bases unmatched. CDR3 amino acids: CATGQGLENEQFF. In nucleotides, the CDR3 is TGTGCCACCGGACAGGGGCTAGAGAATGAGCAGTTCTTC.

The chain has TRBV19 and TRBJ1-4, with D perhaps TRBD1 (6 bases). This CDR3 has 16 residues. Germline V gives CDR1 LNHDA, CDR2 SQIVND (reference sequence). V lost 4 bases and J 4 bases, leaving 16 bases between the germline ends. The CDR3 coding sequence is TGTGCCAGTAGTACCCCCAGGGGTGGGGATAATGAAAAACTGTTTTTT. Residues: CASSTPRGGDNEKLFF.

V usage is TRBV6-5 and J usage is TRBJ1-1, with D possibly being TRBD1 (5 bases). The germline V gene has CDR1 MNHEY and CDR2 SVGAGI. The V end lost 6 bases, the J end lost 2 bases, and 13 bases lay between the germline ends. This CDR3 has 14 residues. CDR3 amino acids: CASRTAGINTEAFF. The CDR3 DNA is TGTGCCAGCAGGACTGCAGGGATCAACACTGAAGCTTTCTTT.

The chain uses TRBV29-1 and TRBJ2-5, with a weak D call TRBD2 (6 bases). The germline gives CDR1 SQVTM, CDR2 ANQGSEA. Trimming removed 7 bases from V and 1 base from J, with 13 bases in between. CDR3 length equals 13 residues. CDR3: CSARGGFQETQYF. CDR3 bases: TGCAGCGCTCGAGGAGGGTTCCAAGAGACCCAGTACTTC.

The chain has TRBV5-1 and TRBJ1-2; 7 bases fit TRBD1. Looked up from germline, CDR1 is SGHRS and CDR2 is YFSETQ. Losses at the gene ends were 4 bases for V and 5 bases for J; bases not matched to a gene: 14. The CDR3 extends over 16 amino acids. The chain's CDR3 is CASSPGGETGFYGYTF. For the CDR3, the DNA is TGCGCCAGCAGCCCAGGGGGAGAGACAGGGTTTTATGGCTACACCTTC.

The V gene is TRBV5-1, the J gene TRBJ1-4, with 8 nucleotides matching TRBD1. Germline CDR1 is SGHRS and CDR2 is YFSETQ. The CDR3 loop spans 17 amino acids. The V segment lost 7 bases and the J segment 2 bases; nucleotides outside the gene matches: 13. CDR3 sequence reads: CASGPGGALDTNEKLFF. As DNA, the CDR3 is TGCGCCAGCGGCCCAGGGGGCGCGTTGGACACTAATGAAAAACTGTTTTTT.

The V gene is TRBV2, the J gene TRBJ1-5; D call uncertain. The germline V and J ends were trimmed by 7 bases and 4 bases, with 11 bases remaining between them. Germline V lookup: CDR1 SNHLY, CDR2 FYNNEI. The CDR3 covers 13 residues. The CDR3 DNA reads as TGTGCCAGCACCGGGATTTCAAATCAGCCCCAGCATTTT. Protein sequence: CASTGISNQPQHF.

This chain uses TRBV6-2 or TRBV6-3 with TRBJ2-6, with D possibly being TRBD2 (5 bases). The germline gives CDR1 MNHEY, CDR2 SVGEGT. V was trimmed by 2 bases and J by 0 bases, leaving 11 bases between them. CDR3 length equals 17 residues. CDR3 bases: TGTGCCAGCAGTTACAAGGGAGTATTCTCTGGGGCCAACGTCCTGACTTTC. This translates into CASSYKGVFSGANVLTF.

The genes are TRBV30 and TRBJ2-2, with TRBD1 identical over 11 bases. The CDR3 extends over 13 amino acids. Trimming cost V 4 bases and J 6 bases; bases outside gene matches: 1. Germline lookup yields CDR1 GTSNPN and CDR2 SVGIG (reference sequence). CDR3 in amino acids: CAWMDRGPGELFF. The CDR3 nucleotides are TGTGCCTGGATGGACAGGGGGCCCGGGGAGCTGTTTTTT.

The chain employs TRBV7-9 and TRBJ1-1, with 9 bases lining up with TRBD1. CDR3 length equals 16 residues. J gave up 1 base and V 5 bases, and 8 bases lay outside the gene matches. CDR1 and CDR2 from the germline V gene are SEHNR and FQNEAQ (reference sequence). The CDR3 nucleotides read TGTGCCAGCAGCCCTGGACAGGGGAGGTGGAACACTGAAGCTTTCTTT. This encodes CASSPGQGRWNTEAFF.

This sequence joins TRBV6-5 and TRBJ1-1; TRBD1 is a possible D gene (5 bases). Germline CDR1 and CDR2: MNHEY and SVGAGI. V shed 8 bases and J shed 1 base, with 11 bases lying between them. The CDR3 has 13 residues. CDR3 region: CASWRGQNTEAFF. Here the CDR3 DNA reads TGTGCCAGCTGGAGGGGTCAGAACACTGAAGCTTTCTTT.

The chain joins TRBV5-5 to TRBJ2-5; 9 bases match TRBD1. Trimming removed 3 bases from V and 4 bases from J; junction bases left unmatched: 7. CDR3 length equals 15 residues. CDR1 is SGHKS and CDR2 is YYEKEE in the germline V gene (reference sequence). The CDR3 region has the DNA TGTGCCAGCAGCTCTGGGACAGGGATTGGAGAGACCCAGTACTTC. Translation gives CASSSGTGIGETQYF.

This clone was recorded only once. J is TRBJ2-3 and V is TRBV4-3; D remains unclear. CDR3 length: 15 residues. V gave up 3 bases and J gave up 3 bases, with 13 bases separating them. Germline lookup yields CDR1 LGHNA and CDR2 YSLEER. CDR3 coding DNA: TGCGCCAGCAGCCAGGCCGGCGGTCGGACAGATACGCAGTATTTT. It codes for CASSQAGGRTDTQYF.

The V call is TRBV13, the J call TRBJ2-2; 12 positions match TRBD1. Per the germline V gene, CDR1 is PRHDT and CDR2 is FYEKMQ (reference sequence). The CDR3 has 21 residues. V gave up 3 bases and J gave up 4 bases; unmatched junction bases: 18. The DNA of the CDR3 is TGTGCCAGCAGCTTCCCCCCCCGTCAGGGACAGGGGGCGCGGGTCACCGGGGAGCTGTTTTTT. It yields the protein CASSFPPRQGQGARVTGELFF.

The chain employs TRBV11-2 and TRBJ2-3; possibly TRBD2 for D (5 bases). V was shortened by 1 base and J by 0 bases, with 14 bases between the two germline ends. The CDR3 totals 17 residues. The germline V gene has CDR1 SGHAT and CDR2 FQNNGV. The CDR3 loop is CASSLGRGPTSTDTQYF. CDR3 coding DNA: TGTGCCAGCAGCTTAGGTAGAGGGCCCACTAGCACAGATACGCAGTATTTT.

This sequence joins TRBV7-2 and TRBJ2-1; D not resolved. CDR1 and CDR2 (germline): SGHTA, FQGNSA. The CDR3 loop spans 11 amino acids. Trimming took 2 bases from V and 7 from J, leaving 3 bases between them. This CDR3 is CASSLRNEQFF. CDR3 nucleotide sequence: TGTGCCAGCAGCTTACGGAATGAGCAGTTCTTC.

This chain links TRBV5-4 with TRBJ2-1, with D maybe TRBD1 (6 bases). Germline V CDR1 and CDR2: SGHNT, YYREEE (reference sequence). V was pared by 1 base and J by 4 bases, with 15 bases between. This CDR3 has 16 residues. CDR3 residues: CASSLIGRGAYNEQFF. The CDR3 region has the DNA TGTGCCAGCAGCTTGATTGGCAGGGGAGCATACAATGAGCAGTTCTTC.

V gene TRBV28 combines with J gene TRBJ1-1; 9 bases fit TRBD1. The CDR3 is 14 residues long. J lost 10 bases, V lost 6 bases, and 12 bases had no gene match. CDR1 and CDR2 from the germline V gene are MDHEN and SYDVKM. This CDR3 reads CASSSPGQGYRAFF. The CDR3 DNA reads as TGTGCCAGCAGCTCACCTGGACAGGGGTATAGAGCTTTCTTT.

CDR3: CASSLGTSGSNEQFF. CDR3 bases: TGTGCCAGCAGCTTAGGGACTAGTGGTTCCAATGAGCAGTTCTTC. The rearrangement joins TRBV7-2 to TRBJ2-1; 7 nucleotides agree with TRBD2. J was trimmed by 6 bases and V by 1 base; bases with no gene match: 6. Germline CDR1 reads SGHTA; CDR2 reads FQGNSA. This CDR3 region has 15 residues.

J is TRBJ2-1 and V is TRBV2; TRBD1 aligns across 11 bases. This CDR3 spans 15 amino acids. The trim removed 6 bases at V and 5 bases at J, leaving 6 bases unmatched. CDR1 and CDR2 from the germline V gene are SNHLY and FYNNEI. CDR3 sequence (DNA): TGTGCCAGCAGATTTCGGGGACAGGGGGACAATGAGCAGTTCTTC. This codes for CASRFRGQGDNEQFF.